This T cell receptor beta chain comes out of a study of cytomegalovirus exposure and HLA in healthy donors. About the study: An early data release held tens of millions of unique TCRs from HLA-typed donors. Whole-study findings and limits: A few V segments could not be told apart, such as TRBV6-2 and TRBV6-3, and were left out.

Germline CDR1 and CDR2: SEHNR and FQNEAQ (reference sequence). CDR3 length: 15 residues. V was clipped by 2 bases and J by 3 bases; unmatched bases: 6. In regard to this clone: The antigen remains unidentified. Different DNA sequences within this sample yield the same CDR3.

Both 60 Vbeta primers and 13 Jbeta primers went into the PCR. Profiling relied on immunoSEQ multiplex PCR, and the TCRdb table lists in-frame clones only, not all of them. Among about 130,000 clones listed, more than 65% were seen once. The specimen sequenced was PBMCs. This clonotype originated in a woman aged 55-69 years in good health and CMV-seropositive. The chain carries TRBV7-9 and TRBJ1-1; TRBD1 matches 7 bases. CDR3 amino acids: CASSLQGGTDTEAFF. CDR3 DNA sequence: TGTGCCAGCAGCTTACAGGGGGGTACGGACACTGAAGCTTTCTTT.